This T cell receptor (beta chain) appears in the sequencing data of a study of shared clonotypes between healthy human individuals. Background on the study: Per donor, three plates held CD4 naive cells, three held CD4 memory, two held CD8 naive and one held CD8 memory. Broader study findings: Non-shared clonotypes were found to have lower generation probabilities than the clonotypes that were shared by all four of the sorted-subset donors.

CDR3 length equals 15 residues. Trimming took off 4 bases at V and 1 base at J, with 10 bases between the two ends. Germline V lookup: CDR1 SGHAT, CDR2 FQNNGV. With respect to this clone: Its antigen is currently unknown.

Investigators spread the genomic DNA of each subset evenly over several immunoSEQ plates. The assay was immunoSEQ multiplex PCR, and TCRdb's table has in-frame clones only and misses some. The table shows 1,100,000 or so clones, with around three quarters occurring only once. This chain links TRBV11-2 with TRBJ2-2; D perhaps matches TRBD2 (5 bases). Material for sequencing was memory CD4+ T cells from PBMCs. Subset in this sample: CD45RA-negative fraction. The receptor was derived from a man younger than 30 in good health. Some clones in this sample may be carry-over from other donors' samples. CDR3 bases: TGTGCCAGCAGCTCCATTCGGGGGAACACCGGGGAGCTGTTTTTT. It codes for CASSSIRGNTGELFF.